The source of this T cell receptor beta chain is a study of blood T cell repertoires in COVID-19. Study in general: Whether acute or convalescent, the COVID-19 samples came from the United States, Italy and Spain. In each case, the material was cDNA or gDNA derived from T cells, B-cell-depleted T cells, or PBMCs.

The authors' processing: Amplification of reference gene primers was used by the study to estimate nucleated cell counts. The repertoire was sequenced with immunoSEQ multiplex PCR; TCRdb's copy has only in-frame clones and lacks some. The DNA gave D and trimming, while V, J and clone size come from that table. The sample has about 96,000 clones; around 80% are singletons. In germline, CDR1 is SGHDN, CDR2 FVKESK. The ends were cut back, 7 bases at V and 10 bases at J, with 14 bases in the middle. This CDR3 is built from 13 residues. The source of this sequence is a man in his forties or fifties who had recovered from COVID-19. The sequenced sample was peripheral blood. V is TRBV14 and J is TRBJ1-6, with a possible D match to TRBD1 (6 bases). The CDR3 sequence is CASNRDTRSPLHF. The CDR3 DNA reads TGTGCCAGCAACCGGGACACAAGATCACCCCTCCACTTT. The variable domain in full, with the rest retrieved from reference TRBV14 and TRBJ1-6, is EAGVTQFPSHSVIEKGQTVTLRCDPISGHDNLYWYRRVMGKEIKFLLHFVKESKQDESGMPNNRFLAERTGGTYSTLKVQPAELEDSGVYFCASNRDTRSPLHFGNGTRLTVT.